This TCR beta chain was identified during a study of CD8 T cells in ankylosing spondylitis. General study points: Clones that were linked to disease were CD8+ and were relatively rare in peripheral blood. Blood of patients with ankylosing spondylitis appeared to be characterized by a TCR beta motif of about eight highly homologous variants. Prior literature has documented some motif variants in synovial fluid and blood from reactive arthritis. Disease-linked clones reportedly concentrated significantly in matched ankylosing spondylitis synovial fluid.

Germline lookup yields CDR1 KGHSH and CDR2 LQKENI. V gave up 3 bases and J gave up 1 base, with 13 bases separating them. The CDR3 is made up of 16 amino acids. Libraries for TCR beta were made by quantitative 5'-RACE with molecular barcodes. TCRdb fed the 5' RACE reads into MiXCR, producing one record per CDR3 protein. Among a few hundred thousand distinct CDR3 sequences, around 24% were seen once, and the ten largest hold less than 20%. With regard to this clonotype: What it recognizes is unknown.

The genes are TRBV18 and TRBJ1-5; D unclear. This TCR derives from a male donor with ankylosing spondylitis. The specimen sequenced was blood, either unsorted or a sorted T cell fraction (not recorded which). The CDR3, as DNA: TGTGCCAGCTCACCCTTAGACCCCGGAAGCAATCAGCCCCAGCATTTT. It yields the protein CASSPLDPGSNQPQHF.